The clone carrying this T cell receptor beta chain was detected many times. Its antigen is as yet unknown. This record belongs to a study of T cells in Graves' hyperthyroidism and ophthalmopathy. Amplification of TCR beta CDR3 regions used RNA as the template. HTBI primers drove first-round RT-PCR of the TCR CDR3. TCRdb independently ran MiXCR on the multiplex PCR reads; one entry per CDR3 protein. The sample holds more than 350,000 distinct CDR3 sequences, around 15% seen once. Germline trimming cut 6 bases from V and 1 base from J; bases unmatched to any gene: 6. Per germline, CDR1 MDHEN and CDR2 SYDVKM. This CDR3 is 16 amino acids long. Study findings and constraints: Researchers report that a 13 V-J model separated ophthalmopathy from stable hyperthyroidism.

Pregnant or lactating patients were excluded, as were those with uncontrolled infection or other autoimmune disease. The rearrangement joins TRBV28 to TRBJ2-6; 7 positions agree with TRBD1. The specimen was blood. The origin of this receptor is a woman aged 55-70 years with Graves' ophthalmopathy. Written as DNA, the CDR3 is TGTGCCAGCAGCATGACAGGGCGGTCTGGGGCCAACGTCCTGACTTTC. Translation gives CASSMTGRSGANVLTF.